These 29 T cell receptor beta chains were sequenced from one sample in a study of a mutant IDH1 vaccine in newly diagnosed glioma. These receptors have no identified antigens. Profiling relied on immunoSEQ multiplex PCR, and the TCRdb table lists in-frame clones only, not all of them. The sample records around 52,000 clones, about three quarters being singletons. Specified time point: week 5, during vaccination. With topical imiquimod, each dose of the vaccine consisted of 300 ug of mutant IDH1 20-mer peptide. The sample was PBMCs, taken from a glioma patient whose treatment included an IDH1 peptide vaccine. All receptors derive from a woman aged 40 to 55 with glioma.

The chain has TRBV11-2 and TRBJ2-7; 7 bases map to TRBD1. Germline assignment: CDR1 SGHAT and CDR2 FQNNGV. There are 12 residues in the CDR3. The ends lost 7 bases at V and 5 bases at J; junction bases unmatched: 5. CDR3 residues: CASTFGQDEQYF. CDR3 in DNA: TGTGCCAGCACCTTCGGACAGGACGAGCAGTACTTC.

The chain recombines TRBV5-1 with TRBJ1-2; D gene uncertain. Trimming shortened V by 0 bases and J by 3 bases, and 6 bases separated the two germline ends. Germline-derived CDR1 and CDR2 are SGHRS and YFSETQ. This CDR3 region has 13 residues. The CDR3 protein is CASSLGLYYGYTF. In DNA, the CDR3 is TGCGCCAGCAGCTTGGGACTGTACTATGGCTACACCTTC.

The chain is built from TRBV25-1 and TRBJ1-6; no clear D. This CDR3 has 12 amino acids. V lost 4 bases and J lost 11, with 9 bases in between. Germline assignment: CDR1 MGHDK and CDR2 SYGVNS. The DNA of the CDR3 is TGTGCCAGCAGTGCCCCCGACGCACCCCTCCACTTT. Amino acids: CASSAPDAPLHF.

The rearrangement links TRBV2 to TRBJ2-7, with D hard to call. The CDR3 has 12 residues. Germline CDR1 SNHLY, CDR2 FYNNEI. The V end lost 4 bases, the J end lost 7 bases, and 11 bases lay between the germline ends. In nucleotides, the CDR3 is TGTGCCAGCAGTGCCGACCTTTGGGAGCAGTACTTC. It yields the protein CASSADLWEQYF.

This clone has more than one count but fewer than ten. The chain employs TRBV19 and TRBJ1-5, with D possibly TRBD1 on 6 matching bases. Germline CDR1 reads LNHDA; CDR2 reads SQIVND (reference sequence). The CDR3 has 15 amino acids. V lost 9 bases and J 3 bases, leaving 18 bases between the germline ends. The CDR3 sequence is CASHLGTSFNQPQHF. The CDR3 nucleotides are TGTGCCAGCCACCTTGGGACATCCTTCAATCAGCCCCAGCATTTT.

The V and J genes are TRBV7-2 and TRBJ1-4; D uncertain. The CDR3 is 14 amino acids. V lost 0 bases, J lost 8 bases, and 10 bases lay in between. CDR1 and CDR2 from the germline V gene are SGHTA and FQGNSA. CDR3 coding DNA: TGTGCCAGCAGCTTAGCTTTTGGAGAAGAAAAACTGTTTTTT. It translates to CASSLAFGEEKLFF.

The V and J genes are TRBV29-1 and TRBJ1-5; TRBD1 is a possible D gene (6 bases). Trimming cost V 5 bases and J 4 bases, with 9 bases left between them. This CDR3 is built from 12 residues. Germline CDR1 SQVTM, CDR2 ANQGSEA. The CDR3 DNA follows: TGCAGCGTTCTACAGGGAAATCAGCCCCAGCATTTT. Its translation: CSVLQGNQPQHF.

The chain uses TRBV30 and TRBJ2-6, with a tentative D call TRBD2 (5 bases). Trimming removed 6 bases from V and 2 bases from J, with 11 bases in between. Germline-derived CDR1 and CDR2 are GTSNPN and SVGIG (reference sequence). The CDR3 is 14 amino acids. Here the CDR3 DNA reads TGTGCCTGCCCCGCCGGGGCTGGGGCCAACGTCCTGACTTTC. Translation: CACPAGAGANVLTF.

This chain joins TRBV7-2 and TRBJ2-3; no definite D call. The CDR3 runs 12 residues. V dropped 3 bases and J dropped 6 bases, with 7 bases sitting between them. Germline assignment: CDR1 SGHTA and CDR2 FQGNSA. The CDR3 region is CASSFPLDTQYF. Here the CDR3 DNA reads TGTGCCAGCAGCTTTCCCCTGGATACGCAGTATTTT.

The CDR3 DNA is TGCAGCGTTTTTGTACGGGGGAGCACAGATACGCAGTATTTT. Its protein is CSVFVRGSTDTQYF. The chain recombines TRBV29-1 with TRBJ2-3, with D maybe TRBD2 (6 bases). V was cut by 5 bases and J by 0 bases, with 12 bases left in between. The CDR3 covers 14 residues. Germline CDR1 SQVTM, CDR2 ANQGSEA.

The chain joins TRBV5-1 to TRBJ2-5; TRBD2 matches at 8 bases. Germline CDR1 reads SGHRS; CDR2 reads YFSETQ. V shed 0 bases, J shed 1 base, and the junction held 5 bases outside the gene matches. This CDR3 is built from 16 residues. CDR3 in DNA: TGCGCCAGCAGCTTGGGAGGTGCGGGGGGCCAAGAGACCCAGTACTTC. Translation: CASSLGGAGGQETQYF.

This chain connects TRBV18 to TRBJ1-1; TRBD1 aligns across 7 bases. CDR3 length: 16 residues. CDR1 is KGHSH and CDR2 is LQKENI in the germline V gene. V was pared by 3 bases and J by 0 bases, with 7 bases of the junction left unmatched. The CDR3 nucleotides read TGTGCCAGCTCACCCCCCGTGGGACAGATGAACACTGAAGCTTTCTTT. As protein: CASSPPVGQMNTEAFF.

The rearrangement uses TRBV4-3 and TRBJ1-2; a possible D gene is TRBD1 (5 bases). The V gene's germline CDR1 is LGHNA and CDR2 YSLEER. The germline V and J ends were trimmed by 0 bases and 5 bases, with 10 bases remaining between them. The CDR3 has 14 amino acids. Here the CDR3 reads CASSQDTPGYGYTF. Written as DNA, the CDR3 is TGCGCCAGCAGCCAAGATACGCCAGGGTATGGCTACACCTTC.

V gene TRBV4-3 combines with J gene TRBJ1-1; D ambiguous. CDR3 size: 14 residues. Germline loops: CDR1 LGHNA, CDR2 YSLEER. V lost 4 bases and J 6 bases, leaving 15 bases between the germline ends. CDR3 sequence: CASSPSEGMAEAFF. The DNA for the CDR3 is TGCGCCAGCAGCCCTTCAGAGGGAATGGCTGAAGCTTTCTTT.

The rearrangement joins TRBV9 to TRBJ1-1; D is unresolved. The CDR3 length is 17 residues. The V end lost 0 bases, the J end lost 0 bases, and 15 bases lay between the germline ends. Germline CDR1 is SGDLS and CDR2 is YYNGEE. CDR3 bases: TGTGCCAGCAGCGTAGGAAGTTCGGTAGCGATGAACACTGAAGCTTTCTTT. Translated, it gives CASSVGSSVAMNTEAFF.

The chain employs TRBV10-3 and TRBJ2-3, with TRBD2 as a possible D gene (6 bases). V dropped 4 bases and J dropped 0 bases, with 14 bases sitting between them. Per the germline V gene, CDR1 is ENHRY and CDR2 is SYGVKD. There are 16 residues in the CDR3. The DNA of the CDR3 is TGTGCCATCAGTGGGTCCGGGCGGGGAAGCACAGATACGCAGTATTTT. It yields the protein CAISGSGRGSTDTQYF.

The genes are TRBV6-5 and TRBJ2-7, with TRBD1 identical over 7 bases. V lost 0 bases and J lost 4; bases outside the gene matches: 0. The CDR3 extends over 13 amino acids. Germline V gene data show CDR1 as MNHEY and CDR2 as SVGAGI. The CDR3 loop reads CASSYSTGYEQYF. CDR3 bases: TGTGCCAGCAGTTACTCGACAGGGTACGAGCAGTACTTC.

This chain joins TRBV4-1 and TRBJ1-2; possibly TRBD1 for D (6 bases). Germline lookup yields CDR1 MGHRA and CDR2 YSYEKL. This CDR3 has 16 amino acids. Trimming cost V 0 bases and J 6 bases, with 17 bases left between them. CDR3 nucleotide sequence: TGCGCCAGCAGCCAAGAGAGGAGATTGGACAGAAATGGCTACACCTTC. Translation: CASSQERRLDRNGYTF.

This clone was found a few times. V is TRBV7-9 and J is TRBJ1-1; 7 bases are a match to TRBD1. This CDR3 is built from 13 residues. Germline lookup yields CDR1 SEHNR and CDR2 FQNEAQ (reference sequence). Germline trimming cut 3 bases from V and 5 bases from J; bases unmatched to any gene: 3. The CDR3 DNA reads TGTGCCAGCAGCTTTCCGACAGGGACTGAAGCTTTCTTT. It encodes CASSFPTGTEAFF.

The V gene is TRBV6-6, the J gene TRBJ1-1, with unresolved D. The CDR3 is 12 amino acids. V was shortened by 5 bases and J by 4 bases, with 8 bases between the two germline ends. Germline values: CDR1 MNHNY, CDR2 SVGAGI (reference sequence). The CDR3 here is CASSPGGTEAFF. The DNA of the CDR3 is TGTGCCAGCAGTCCCGGAGGCACTGAAGCTTTCTTT.

This chain connects TRBV27 to TRBJ1-2; TRBD1 might be the D (5 bases). CDR3 length equals 14 residues. Trimming stripped 4 bases from V and 4 bases from J, with 13 bases between. Germline V CDR1 and CDR2: MNHEY, SMNVEV (reference sequence). The CDR3 region is CASSSNPGGYGYTF. The CDR3 bases are TGTGCCAGCAGTTCGAACCCCGGGGGCTATGGCTACACCTTC.

This clone is medium-sized (0.01 to 0.1%). The chain couples TRBV19 to TRBJ2-2, with D perhaps matching TRBD2 (5 bases). This CDR3 has 14 residues. Trimming took 6 bases from V and 3 from J, leaving 11 bases between them. Germline lookup yields CDR1 LNHDA and CDR2 SQIVND (reference sequence). Here the CDR3 reads CASRRSSDTGELFF. Here the CDR3 DNA reads TGTGCCAGTAGAAGGAGTAGCGACACCGGGGAGCTGTTTTTT.

V is TRBV9 and J is TRBJ2-3; TRBD2 matches 10 bases. J gave up 10 bases and V 0 bases, and 14 bases lay outside the gene matches. The CDR3 contains 17 residues. Germline CDR1 and CDR2: SGDLS and YYNGEE. The CDR3, as DNA: TGTGCCAGCAGCGTAGACACCCTAGCGGGGGTCCAGGTCTCGCAGTATTTT. Encoded protein: CASSVDTLAGVQVSQYF.

This chain links TRBV12-5 with TRBJ1-2, with unresolved D. This CDR3 region has 16 residues. Germline assignment: CDR1 LGHNT and CDR2 FRNRAP. V was trimmed by 6 bases and J by 7 bases, leaving 24 bases between them. The DNA for the CDR3 is TGTGCTAGTGGACCCCATAGCGATGAGGGAGAATTTGGCTACACCTTC. Its protein product is CASGPHSDEGEFGYTF.

This chain connects TRBV9 to TRBJ2-2; D not certain. Germline V gene sequence: CDR1 SGDLS, CDR2 YYNGEE. Trimming left V 0 bases short and J 7 bases short, with 16 bases between. The CDR3 runs 16 residues. The CDR3 DNA reads TGTGCCAGCAGCGTAGTTCCGGACGCCGGTAGCGGGGAGCTGTTTTTT. Translation gives CASSVVPDAGSGELFF. The variable domain in full, with the rest retrieved from reference TRBV9 and TRBJ2-2, is DSGVTQTPKHLITATGQRVTLRCSPRSGDLSVYWYQQSLDQGLQFLIQYYNGEERAKGNILERFSAQQFPDLHSELNLSSLELGDSALYFCASSVVPDAGSGELFFGEGSRLTVL.

This chain uses TRBV2 with TRBJ2-1; D uncertain. Trimming stripped 1 base from V and 6 bases from J, with 7 bases between. The CDR3 extends over 13 amino acids. Germline V gene lookup returns CDR1 SNHLY and CDR2 FYNNEI. For the CDR3, the DNA is TGTGCCAGCAGTGAAGAAATGAGCAATGAGCAGTTCTTC. This gives the protein CASSEEMSNEQFF.

This clone was picked up a small number of times. CDR3 DNA sequence: TGTGCCAGCAGCCCCCAGGGGGGTCGTGGCTACACCTTC. It specifies CASSPQGGRGYTF. This rearrangement joins TRBV6-5 to TRBJ1-2; 7 bases are shared with TRBD1. The CDR3 contains 13 residues. V lost 6 bases to trimming and J lost 7 bases; unmatched junction nucleotides: 8. Germline V gene data show CDR1 as MNHEY and CDR2 as SVGAGI.

This chain links TRBV5-4 with TRBJ2-5, with 9 bases matching TRBD1. CDR1 is SGHNT, CDR2 YYREEE, per germline (reference sequence). The CDR3 covers 14 residues. With 1 base clipped from V and 3 bases from J, the junction kept 1 base outside the gene matches. CDR3 amino acids: CASSLRTGEETQYF. The DNA for the CDR3 is TGTGCCAGCAGCTTGAGGACAGGGGAAGAGACCCAGTACTTC.

The V call is TRBV13, the J call TRBJ2-2; no reliable D call. The CDR3 is 14 residues long. Trimming stripped 0 bases from V and 5 bases from J, with 7 bases between. Germline V lookup: CDR1 PRHDT, CDR2 FYEKMQ (reference sequence). This CDR3 is CASSLGLDTGELFF. CDR3 sequence (DNA): TGTGCCAGCAGCTTAGGCCTAGATACCGGGGAGCTGTTTTTT.